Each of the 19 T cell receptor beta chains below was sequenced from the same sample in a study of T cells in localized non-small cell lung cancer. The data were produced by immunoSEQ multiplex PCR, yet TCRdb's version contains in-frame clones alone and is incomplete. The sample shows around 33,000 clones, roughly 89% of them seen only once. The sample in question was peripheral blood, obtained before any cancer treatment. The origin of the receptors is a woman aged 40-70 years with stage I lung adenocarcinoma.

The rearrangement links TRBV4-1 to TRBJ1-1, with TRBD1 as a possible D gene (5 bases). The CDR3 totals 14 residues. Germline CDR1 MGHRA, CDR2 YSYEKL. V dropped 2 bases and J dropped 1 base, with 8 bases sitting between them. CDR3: CASSQLTGNTEAFF. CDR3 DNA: TGCGCCAGCAGCCAATTAACAGGGAACACTGAAGCTTTCTTT.

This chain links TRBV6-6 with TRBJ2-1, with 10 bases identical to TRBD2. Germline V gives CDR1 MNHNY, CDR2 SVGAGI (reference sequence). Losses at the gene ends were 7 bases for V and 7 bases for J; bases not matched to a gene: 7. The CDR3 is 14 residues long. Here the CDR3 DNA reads TGTGCCAGCAAAACTAGCGGGGACGTAAATGAGCAGTTCTTC. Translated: CASKTSGDVNEQFF.

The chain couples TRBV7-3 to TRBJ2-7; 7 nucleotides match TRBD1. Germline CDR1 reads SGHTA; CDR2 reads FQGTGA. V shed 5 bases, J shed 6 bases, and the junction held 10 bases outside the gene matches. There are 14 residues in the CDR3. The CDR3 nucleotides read TGTGCCAGCAGCCCCAATCATTCAGGGGGCGAGCAGTACTTC. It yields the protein CASSPNHSGGEQYF.

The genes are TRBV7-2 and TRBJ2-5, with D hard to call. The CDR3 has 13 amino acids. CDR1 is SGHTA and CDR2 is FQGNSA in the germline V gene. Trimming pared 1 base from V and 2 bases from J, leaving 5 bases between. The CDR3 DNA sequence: TGTGCCAGCAGCTTAGGACGGCAAGAGACCCAGTACTTC. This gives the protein CASSLGRQETQYF.

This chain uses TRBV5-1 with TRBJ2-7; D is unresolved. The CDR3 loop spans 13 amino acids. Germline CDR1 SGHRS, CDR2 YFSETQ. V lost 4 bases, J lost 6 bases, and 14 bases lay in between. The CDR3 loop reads CASSPVGIREQYF. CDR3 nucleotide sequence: TGCGCCAGCAGCCCGGTAGGGATTCGCGAGCAGTACTTC. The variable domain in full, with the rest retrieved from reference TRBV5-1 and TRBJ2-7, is KAGVTQTPRYLIKTRGQQVTLSCSPISGHRSVSWYQQTPGQGLQFLFEYFSETQRNKGNFPGRFSGRQFSNSRSEMNVSTLELGDSALYLCASSPVGIREQYFGPGTRLTVT.

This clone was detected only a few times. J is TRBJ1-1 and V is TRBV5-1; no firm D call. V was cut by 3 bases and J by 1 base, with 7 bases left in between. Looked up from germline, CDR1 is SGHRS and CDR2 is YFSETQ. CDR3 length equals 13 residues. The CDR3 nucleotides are TGCGCCAGCAGCTGGTATCAGAACACTGAAGCTTTCTTT. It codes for CASSWYQNTEAFF.

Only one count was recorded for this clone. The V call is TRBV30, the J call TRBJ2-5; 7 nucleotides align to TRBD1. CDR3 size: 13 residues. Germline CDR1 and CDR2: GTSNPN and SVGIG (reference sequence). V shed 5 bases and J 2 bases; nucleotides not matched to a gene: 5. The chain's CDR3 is CAWSRDRQETQYF. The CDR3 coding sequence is TGTGCCTGGTCCCGGGACAGACAAGAGACCCAGTACTTC.

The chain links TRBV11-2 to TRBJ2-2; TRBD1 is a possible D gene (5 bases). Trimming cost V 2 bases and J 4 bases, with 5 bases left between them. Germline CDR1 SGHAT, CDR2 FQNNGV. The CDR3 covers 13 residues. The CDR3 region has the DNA TGTGCCAGCAGCTTACAGGGCACCGGGGAGCTGTTTTTT. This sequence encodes CASSLQGTGELFF. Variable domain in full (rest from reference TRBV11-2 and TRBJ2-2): EAGVAQSPRYKIIEKRQSVAFWCNPISGHATLYWYQQILGQGPKLLIQFQNNGVVDDSQLPKDRFSAERLKGVDSTLKIQPAKLEDSAVYLCASSLQGTGELFFGEGSRLTVL.

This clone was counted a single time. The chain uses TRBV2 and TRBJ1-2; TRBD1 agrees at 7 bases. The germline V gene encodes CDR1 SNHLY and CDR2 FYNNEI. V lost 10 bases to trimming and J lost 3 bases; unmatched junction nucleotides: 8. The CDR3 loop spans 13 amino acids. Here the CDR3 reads CAIAGTEDYGYTF. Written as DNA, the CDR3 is TGTGCCATCGCCGGGACAGAAGACTATGGCTACACCTTC.

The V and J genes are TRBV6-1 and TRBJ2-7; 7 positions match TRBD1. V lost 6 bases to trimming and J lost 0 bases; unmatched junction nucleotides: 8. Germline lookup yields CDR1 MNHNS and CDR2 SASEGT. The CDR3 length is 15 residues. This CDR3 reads CASRRTSGGSYEQYF. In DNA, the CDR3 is TGTGCCAGCAGGCGGACTTCAGGGGGCTCCTACGAGCAGTACTTC.

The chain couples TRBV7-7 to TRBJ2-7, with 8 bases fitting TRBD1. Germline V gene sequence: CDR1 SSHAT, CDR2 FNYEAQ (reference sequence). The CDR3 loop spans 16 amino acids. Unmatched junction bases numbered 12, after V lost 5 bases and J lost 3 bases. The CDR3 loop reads CASSPSPRQGIYEQYF. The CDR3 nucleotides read TGTGCCAGCAGCCCTAGCCCCAGACAGGGGATCTACGAGCAGTACTTC.

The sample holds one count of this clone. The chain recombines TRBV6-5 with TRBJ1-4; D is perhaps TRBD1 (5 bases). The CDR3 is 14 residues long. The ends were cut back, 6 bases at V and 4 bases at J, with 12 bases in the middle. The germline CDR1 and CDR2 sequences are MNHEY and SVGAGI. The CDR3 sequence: CASSPGHFNEKLFF. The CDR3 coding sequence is TGTGCCAGCAGCCCTGGACACTTTAATGAAAAACTGTTTTTT.

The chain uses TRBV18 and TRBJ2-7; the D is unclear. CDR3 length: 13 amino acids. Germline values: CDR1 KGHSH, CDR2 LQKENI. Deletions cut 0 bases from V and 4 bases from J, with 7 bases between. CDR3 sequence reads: CASSPPAAYEQYF. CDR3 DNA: TGTGCCAGCTCACCACCGGCGGCGTACGAGCAGTACTTC.

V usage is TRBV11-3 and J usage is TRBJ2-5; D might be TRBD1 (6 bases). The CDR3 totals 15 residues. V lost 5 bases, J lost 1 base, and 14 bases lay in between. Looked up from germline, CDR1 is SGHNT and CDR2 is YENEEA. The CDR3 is CASSRFGGAQETQYF. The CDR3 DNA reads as TGTGCCAGCAGCCGGTTTGGGGGCGCCCAAGAGACCCAGTACTTC.

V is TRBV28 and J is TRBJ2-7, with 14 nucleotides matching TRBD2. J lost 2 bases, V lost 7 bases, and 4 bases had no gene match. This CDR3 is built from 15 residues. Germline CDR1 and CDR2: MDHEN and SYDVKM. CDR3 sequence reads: CASTPGLAGAYEQYF. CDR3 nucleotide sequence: TGTGCCAGCACCCCGGGACTAGCGGGGGCCTACGAGCAGTACTTC.

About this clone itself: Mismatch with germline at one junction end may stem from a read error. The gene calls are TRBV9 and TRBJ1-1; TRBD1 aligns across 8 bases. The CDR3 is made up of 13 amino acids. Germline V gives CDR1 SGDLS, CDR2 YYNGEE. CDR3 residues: CASSFRTGSSINF. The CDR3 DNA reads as TGTGCCAGCAGCTTCAGGACAGGGTCGTCTATAAACTTT.

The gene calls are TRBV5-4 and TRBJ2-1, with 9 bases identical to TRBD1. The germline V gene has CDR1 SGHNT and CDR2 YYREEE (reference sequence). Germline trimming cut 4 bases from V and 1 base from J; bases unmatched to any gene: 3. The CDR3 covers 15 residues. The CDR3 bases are TGTGCCAGCAGCCCCGGGACAGGGTCCTACAATGAGCAGTTCTTC. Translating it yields CASSPGTGSYNEQFF.

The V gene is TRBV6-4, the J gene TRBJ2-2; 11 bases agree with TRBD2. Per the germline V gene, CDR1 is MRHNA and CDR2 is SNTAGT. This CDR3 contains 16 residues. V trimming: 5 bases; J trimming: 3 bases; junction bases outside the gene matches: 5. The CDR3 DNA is TGTGCCAGCAGTTTGGAGGGACTAGCGGACACCGGGGAGCTGTTTTTT. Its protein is CASSLEGLADTGELFF.

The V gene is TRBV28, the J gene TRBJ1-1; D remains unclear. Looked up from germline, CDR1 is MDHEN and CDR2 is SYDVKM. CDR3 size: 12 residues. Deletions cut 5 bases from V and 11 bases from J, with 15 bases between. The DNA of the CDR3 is TGTGCCAGCAGTAGATCTAAAAGGGAGGCTTTCTTT. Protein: CASSRSKREAFF.